The rows below give T cell receptor beta chains drawn from one sample of a study of tumor-infiltrating lymphocytes in primary liver carcinoma. TCRdb fed the multiplex PCR reads into MiXCR, producing one record per CDR3 protein. The sample lists 75,000 or so distinct CDR3 sequences; over 60% were seen once. Sequencing was performed on liver tumor tissue from sampling region 4. The source of these receptors is a middle-aged man with primary liver carcinoma and hepatitis B virus infection. Both conserved end residues are part of each CDR3. D genes are given only for firm matches. Size is stated for part of the rows, as once, few or many counts, or as a class when the clone is expanded.

V gene,D gene,J gene,clone size,CDR3 length,CDR3 protein,CDR3 DNA
TRBV18,TRBD2,TRBJ2-1,-,14,CASRGGRGYNEQFF,TGTGCCAGCCGGGGCGGGAGAGGTTACAATGAGCAGTTCTTC
TRBV5-5,-,TRBJ1-5,-,15,CASSYRGGYNQPQKF,TGTGCCAGCAGCTACCGAGGGGGATATAATCAGCCCCAGAAGTTT
TRBV30,-,TRBJ1-6,many,12,CAWNRGNSPLHF,TGTGCCTGGAATAGGGGTAATTCACCCCTCCACTTT
TRBV11-2,TRBD1,TRBJ2-2,-,17,CASGFDRDRVGTGELFF,TGTGCCAGCGGCTTTGATCGAGACAGGGTCGGTACCGGGGAGCTGTTTTTT
TRBV14,-,TRBJ2-3,once,17,CASSPDVAEMSTDTQYF,TGTGCCAGCAGCCCAGATGTAGCGGAAATGAGTACAGATACGCAGTATTTT
TRBV30,-,TRBJ1-4,-,16,CAWSVQGTTTNGKLFF,TGTGCCTGGAGTGTACAGGGAACAACAACTAATGGAAAACTGTTTTTT
TRBV29-1,TRBD1,TRBJ2-7,-,13,CRLRDRGEYEQYF,TGCAGGCTCCGGGACAGGGGGGAGTACGAGCAGTACTTC
TRBV6-6,-,TRBJ2-7,-,16,CASSYGTPIGGNEQYF,TGTGCCAGCAGTTACGGCACGCCTATCGGGGGCAACGAGCAGTACTTC
TRBV5-4,TRBD1,TRBJ1-1,-,16,CASSFVAGTANTEAFF,TGTGCCAGCAGCTTTGTGGCCGGGACAGCAAACACTGAAGCTTTCTTT
TRBV11-1,-,TRBJ2-1,medium-sized,15,CASSLKTVLYNEQFF,TGTGCCAGCAGCTTAAAAACTGTCCTTTACAATGAGCAGTTCTTC
TRBV5-5,TRBD2,TRBJ2-3,-,17,CASSLAGLVGSTDTQYF,TGTGCCAGCAGCTTGGCGGGACTAGTGGGAAGCACAGATACCCAGTATTTT
TRBV4-1,-,TRBJ2-7,-,15,CASNQDLGDQYEQYF,TGCGCCAGCAACCAAGATTTAGGAGATCAATACGAGCAGTACTTC
TRBV12-3/TRBV12-4,-,TRBJ2-1,once,13,CVSSWGAYNEQFF,TGTGTCAGCAGCTGGGGAGCGTACAATGAGCAGTTCTTC
TRBV6-5,-,TRBJ1-3,-,14,CARSFTGGGNTIYF,TGTGCCCGCAGTTTTACGGGGGGTGGAAACACCATATATTTT
TRBV11-2,-,TRBJ1-3,-,13,CASTQEAGNTIYF,TGTGCCTCAACGCAGGAAGCTGGAAACACCATATATTTT
TRBV11-2,TRBD2,TRBJ2-1,-,16,CASSSCPSGRIYEPFF,TGTGCCAGCAGCTCATGCCCCAGCGGGAGGATCTATGAGCCATTCTTC
TRBV7-9,-,TRBJ2-1,many,14,CASSAQSSYNEQFF,TGTGCCAGCAGCGCCCAGAGCTCCTACAATGAGCAGTTCTTC
TRBV5-4,-,TRBJ2-7,-,13,CASSLGASREQYF,TGTGCCAGCAGCTTGGGGGCTAGTCGTGAGCAGTACTTC
TRBV11-2,TRBD2,TRBJ2-3,-,16,CVSSPPTSCCTDTQYF,TGTGTCAGCAGCCCCCCGACTAGCTGCTGCACAGATACGCAGTATTTT
TRBV7-9,-,TRBJ2-2,-,14,CASNPSTNTGELFF,TGTGCCAGCAACCCGTCAACGAACACCGGGGAGTTGTTTTTT
TRBV4-2,TRBD2,TRBJ2-2,-,16,CASTPGTSVKTGELFF,TGTGCCAGCACCCCGGGGACTAGCGTGAAGACTGGGGAGCTGTTTTTT
TRBV6-1,TRBD2,TRBJ2-1,-,15,CASCELAGSYDEQFF,TGTGCCAGCTGTGAACTAGCGGGCTCCTACGATGAGCAGTTCTTC
TRBV9,-,TRBJ2-3,-,16,CASSVGGRTTGDTQYF,TGTGCCAGCAGCGTAGGAGGGAGGACGACGGGAGATACGCAGTATTTT
TRBV12-3/TRBV12-4,-,TRBJ2-3,-,15,CASTQVVDATDMQYF,TGTGCCAGCACCCAGGTAGTGGACGCCACAGATATGCAGTATTTT
TRBV25-1,-,TRBJ1-5,-,16,CASSEYRDGLNQPQHF,TGTGCCAGCAGTGAATACCGGGACGGCCTCAATCAGCCCCAGCATTTT
TRBV6-5,TRBD1,TRBJ1-2,-,14,CASSYSDRYGDYTF,TGTGCCAGCAGTTACTCGGACAGGTATGGCGACTACACCTTC
TRBV28,TRBD1,TRBJ1-1,many,13,CASSPNTGQKAFF,TGTGCCAGCAGTCCTAATACGGGACAGAAAGCTTTCTTT
TRBV6-2/TRBV6-3,-,TRBJ1-5,-,14,CTSRPRDIDQSQHF,TGTACCAGCAGACCCCGGGACATCGATCAGTCCCAGCATTTT
TRBV5-1,-,TRBJ2-3,many,13,CASSSLLARTQYF,TGCGCCAGCAGCTCCCTACTAGCTAGGACGCAGTATTTT
TRBV7-9,TRBD1,TRBJ2-4,few,17,CASSLMGQGGSKNIQYF,TGTGCCAGCAGCTTAATGGGACAGGGGGGTTCCAAAAACATTCAGTACTTC
TRBV5-1,-,TRBJ1-1,once,17,CASSLGGIQVRDAEAFF,TGCGCCAGCAGCCTCGGGGGGATCCAAGTGCGCGACGCTGAAGCTTTCTTT
TRBV5-4,-,TRBJ2-5,-,14,CTSKLDLPQETQYF,TGTACCAGTAAGCTGGACCTCCCACAAGAGACCCAGTACTTC
TRBV5-6,TRBD2,TRBJ2-2,-,14,CDNGAGANTGELFF,TGTGACAACGGGGCGGGGGCGAACACCGGGGAGCTGTTTTTT
TRBV9,TRBD1,TRBJ2-7,-,14,CASSTAGQGGEQYF,TGTGCCAGCAGCACGGCGGGACAGGGTGGCGAGCAGTACTTC
TRBV7-8,TRBD2,TRBJ2-1,-,17,CASGPGRSRGKNNEQFF,TGTGCCAGCGGCCCCGGGAGGTCGAGAGGGAAGAACAATGAGCAGTTCTTC
TRBV12-3/TRBV12-4,TRBD2,TRBJ2-1,many,20,CASSFPGLARHTSSYNEQFF,TGTGCCAGCAGTTTTCCGGGACTAGCAAGACACACCAGCTCCTACAATGAGCAGTTCTTC
TRBV7-9,TRBD1,TRBJ1-1,few,14,CASIYGQGGTEAFF,TGTGCCAGCATCTATGGACAGGGAGGCACTGAAGCTTTCTTT
TRBV29-1,-,TRBJ1-1,many,13,CSVAQQVNTEAFF,TGCAGCGTTGCCCAACAGGTTAACACTGAAGCTTTCTTT
TRBV10-3,-,TRBJ1-2,many,13,CAIGTGPNYGYTF,TGTGCCATCGGAACAGGCCCTAACTATGGCTACACCTTC
TRBV6-1,TRBD1,TRBJ2-7,many,13,CASKQGQTYEQYF,TGTGCCAGCAAGCAGGGACAGACCTACGAGCAGTACTTC
TRBV6-6,TRBD1,TRBJ2-7,-,19,CVSSHSDRGPVLSSYEQYF,TGTGTCAGCAGTCACTCCGACAGGGGGCCTGTCTTGAGCTCCTACGAGCAGTATTTC
TRBV10-3,-,TRBJ2-5,many,15,CAISEGHLSQETQYF,TGTGCCATCAGTGAGGGACATCTTTCCCAAGAGACCCAGTACTTC
TRBV29-1,-,TRBJ2-1,-,10,CSVRDNEQFF,TGTAGCGTTCGGGACAATGAGCAGTTCTTC
TRBV29-1,-,TRBJ2-1,few,14,CSVGGLVVGNEQFF,TGCAGCGTTGGAGGACTGGTGGTCGGGAATGAGCAGTTCTTC
TRBV6-1,-,TRBJ2-7,-,20,CASSEGVPGRGGWNSYEQYF,TGTGCCAGCAGTGAAGGGGTTCCGGGACGGGGAGGATGGAACTCCTACGAGCAGTACTTC
TRBV28,-,TRBJ2-7,once,11,CASSDTCEQYF,TGTGCCAGCAGTGACACCTGCGAGCAGTACTTC
TRBV11-2,-,TRBJ2-7,-,14,CASSSRQGGLEQYF,TGTGCCAGCAGCTCACGACAAGGCGGCCTCGAGCAGTACTTC
TRBV7-3,-,TRBJ2-2,-,14,CASSLASGHGELFF,TGTGCCAGCAGCTTAGCGTCAGGGCACGGGGAGCTGTTTTTT
TRBV6-1,TRBD1,TRBJ2-5,-,15,CVISEVKTGRETQYF,TGTGTCATCAGTGAAGTAAAGACAGGGAGAGAGACCCAGTACTTC
TRBV29-1,TRBD1,TRBJ1-1,-,15,CIVEGGDRLRHGAFF,TGCATCGTTGAAGGTGGGGACAGGCTAAGACACGGAGCTTTCTTT
TRBV29-1,TRBD2,TRBJ2-1,-,14,CSAGGLAVGDEQFF,TGCAGCGCTGGAGGACTAGCGGTCGGGGATGAGCAGTTCTTC
TRBV6-5,TRBD1,TRBJ1-1,many,14,CASSTNRGDTEAFF,TGTGCCAGCAGCACAAACAGGGGAGACACTGAAGCTTTCTTT
TRBV4-2,TRBD1,TRBJ1-5,-,16,CTSSQDGGQGGQPQHF,TGTACCAGCAGCCAAGATGGGGGGCAGGGGGGGCAGCCCCAGCATTTT
TRBV4-1,-,TRBJ2-2,-,14,CPSSQNGNTGELFF,TGTCCCAGCAGCCAAAACGGGAACACCGGGGAGCTGTTTTTT
TRBV20-1,TRBD2,TRBJ2-1,-,13,CSAHRGGNNEQFF,TGCAGTGCGCACCGGGGGGGGAACAATGAGCAGTTCTTC
TRBV4-2,-,TRBJ1-1,-,14,CASSQLKEDTEALF,TGTGCCAGCAGCCAACTGAAAGAGGACACTGAAGCTCTCTTT
TRBV4-1,-,TRBJ2-1,-,14,CASSVAAYGNEQFF,TGCGCCAGTAGCGTCGCAGCCTACGGCAATGAGCAGTTCTTC
TRBV28,TRBD2,TRBJ2-7,-,15,CASTLSGGLSYEQYF,TGTGCCAGCACCTTGAGCGGGGGACTCTCCTACGAGCAGTACTTC
TRBV28,-,TRBJ1-4,-,15,CVSSTRQSTNEKLLF,TGTGTCAGCAGTACCAGGCAGTCAACTAATGAAAAACTGCTTTTT